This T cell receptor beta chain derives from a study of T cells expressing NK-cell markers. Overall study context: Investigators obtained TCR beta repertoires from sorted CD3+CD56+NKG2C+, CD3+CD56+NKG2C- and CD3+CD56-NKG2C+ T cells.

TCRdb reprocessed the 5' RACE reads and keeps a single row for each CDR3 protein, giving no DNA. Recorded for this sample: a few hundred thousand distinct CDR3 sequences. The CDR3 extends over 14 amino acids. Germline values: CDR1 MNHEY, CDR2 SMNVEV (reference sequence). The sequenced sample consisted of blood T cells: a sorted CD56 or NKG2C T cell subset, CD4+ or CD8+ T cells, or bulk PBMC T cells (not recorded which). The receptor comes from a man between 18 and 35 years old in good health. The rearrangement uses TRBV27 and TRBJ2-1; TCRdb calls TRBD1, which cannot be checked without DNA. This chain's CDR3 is CASSPQLTGAEQFF.